This TCR beta chain derives from a study of T cell responses to AZD1222 COVID-19 vaccine. CDR1 and CDR2 (germline): MGHDK, SYGVNS. The CDR3 totals 15 residues. The V and J ends lost 3 bases and 0 bases respectively, with 9 bases between them. Study results and limitations: Baseline seropositivity characterized only a handful of AZD1222 recipients. Repertoires in all cases were sampled only once the peak T cell response had passed.

Assay used: immunoSEQ multiplex PCR; TCRdb lists only in-frame clones, some missing. The sample yields some 80,000 clones, about nine tenths seen once. Concerning this clone: Antigen: not known.

The sample in question was peripheral blood, obtained 28 days after the second dose of the MenACWY control vaccine. This chain connects TRBV25-1 to TRBJ1-3; D possibly corresponds to TRBD1 (6 bases). The origin of this receptor is an adult who received the MenACWY meningococcal vaccine as a control. This chain's CDR3 is CASSEGAFSGNTIYF. DNA for the CDR3: TGTGCCAGCAGTGAGGGGGCTTTCTCTGGAAACACCATATATTTT. The whole variable domain, filled in from reference TRBV25-1 and TRBJ1-3, reads EADIYQTPRYLVIGTGKKITLECSQTMGHDKMYWYQQDPGMELHLIHYSYGVNSTEKGDLSSESTVSRIRTEHFPLTLESARPSHTSQYLCASSEGAFSGNTIYFGEGSWLTVV.